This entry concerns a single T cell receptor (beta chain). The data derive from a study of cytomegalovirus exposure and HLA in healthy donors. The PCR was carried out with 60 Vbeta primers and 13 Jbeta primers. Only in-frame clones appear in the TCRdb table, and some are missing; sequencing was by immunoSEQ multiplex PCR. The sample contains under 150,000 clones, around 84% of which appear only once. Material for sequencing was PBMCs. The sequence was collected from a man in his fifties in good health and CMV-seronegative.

CDR3 nucleotides: TGTGCCAGCAGCCATACGGACAGTAGCAATCAGCCCCAGCATTTT. This sequence encodes CASSHTDSSNQPQHF. The V call is TRBV4-2, the J call TRBJ1-5; perhaps TRBD1 as D (6 bases). V lost 3 bases and J lost 0, with 9 bases in between. The CDR3 has 15 residues. CDR1 LGHNA and CDR2 YNFKEQ come from the germline V gene.